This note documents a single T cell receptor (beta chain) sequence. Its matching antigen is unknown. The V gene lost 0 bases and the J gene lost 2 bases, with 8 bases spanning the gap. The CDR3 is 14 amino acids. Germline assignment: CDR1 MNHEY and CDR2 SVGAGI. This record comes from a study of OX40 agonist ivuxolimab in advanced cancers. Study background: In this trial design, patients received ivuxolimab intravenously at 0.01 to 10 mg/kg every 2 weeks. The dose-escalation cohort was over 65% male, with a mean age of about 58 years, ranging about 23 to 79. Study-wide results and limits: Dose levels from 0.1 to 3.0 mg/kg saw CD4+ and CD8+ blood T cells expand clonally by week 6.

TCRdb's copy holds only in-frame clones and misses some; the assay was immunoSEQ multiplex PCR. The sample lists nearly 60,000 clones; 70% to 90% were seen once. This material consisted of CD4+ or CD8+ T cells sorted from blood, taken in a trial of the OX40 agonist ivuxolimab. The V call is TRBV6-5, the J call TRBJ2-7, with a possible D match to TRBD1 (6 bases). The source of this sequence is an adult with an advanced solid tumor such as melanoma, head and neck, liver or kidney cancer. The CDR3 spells CASSYSRDTYEQYF. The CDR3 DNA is TGTGCCAGCAGTTACTCCCGGGACACCTACGAGCAGTACTTC.